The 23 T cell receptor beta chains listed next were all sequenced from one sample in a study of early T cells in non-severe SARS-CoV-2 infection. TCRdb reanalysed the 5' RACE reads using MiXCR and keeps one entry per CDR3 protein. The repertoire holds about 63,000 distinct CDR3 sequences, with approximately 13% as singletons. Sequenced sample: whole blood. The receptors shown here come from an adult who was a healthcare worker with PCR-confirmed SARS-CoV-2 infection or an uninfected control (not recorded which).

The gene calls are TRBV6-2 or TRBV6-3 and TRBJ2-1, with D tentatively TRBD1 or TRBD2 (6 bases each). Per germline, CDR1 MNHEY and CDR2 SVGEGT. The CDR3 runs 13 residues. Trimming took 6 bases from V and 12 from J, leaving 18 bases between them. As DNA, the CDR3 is TGTGCCAGCAGAACCCCAGGGGTCGGGGGGCAGTTCTTC. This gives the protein CASRTPGVGGQFF.

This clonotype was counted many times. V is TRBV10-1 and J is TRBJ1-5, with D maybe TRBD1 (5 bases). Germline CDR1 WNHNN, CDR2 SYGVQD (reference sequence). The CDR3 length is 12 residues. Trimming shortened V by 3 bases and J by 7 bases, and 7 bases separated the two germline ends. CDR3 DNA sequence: TGCGCCAGCAGTGATACAGGCCAGCCCCAGCATTTT. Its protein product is CASSDTGQPQHF.

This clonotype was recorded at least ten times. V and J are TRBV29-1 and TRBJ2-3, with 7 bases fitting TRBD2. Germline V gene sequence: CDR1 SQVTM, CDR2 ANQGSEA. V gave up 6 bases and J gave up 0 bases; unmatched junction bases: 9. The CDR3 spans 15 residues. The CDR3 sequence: CSVPSGVTSTDTQYF. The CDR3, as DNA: TGCAGCGTCCCAAGCGGGGTTACTAGCACAGATACGCAGTATTTT.

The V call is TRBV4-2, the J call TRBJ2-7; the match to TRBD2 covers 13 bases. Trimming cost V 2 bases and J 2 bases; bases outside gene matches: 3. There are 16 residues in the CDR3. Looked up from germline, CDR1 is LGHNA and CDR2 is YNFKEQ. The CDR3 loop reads CASSQTGTSGAYEQYF. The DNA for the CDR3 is TGTGCCAGCAGCCAAACCGGGACTAGCGGGGCCTACGAGCAGTACTTC.

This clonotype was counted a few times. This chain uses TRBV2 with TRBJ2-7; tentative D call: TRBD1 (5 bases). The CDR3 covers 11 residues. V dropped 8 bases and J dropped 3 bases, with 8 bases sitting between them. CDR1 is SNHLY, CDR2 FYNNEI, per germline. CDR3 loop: CASQTDYEQYF. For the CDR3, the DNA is TGTGCCAGCCAGACAGACTACGAGCAGTACTTC.

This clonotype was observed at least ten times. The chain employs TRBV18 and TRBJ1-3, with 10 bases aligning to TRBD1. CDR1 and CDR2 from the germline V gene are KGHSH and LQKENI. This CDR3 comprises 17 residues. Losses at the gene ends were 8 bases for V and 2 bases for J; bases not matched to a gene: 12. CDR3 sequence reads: CASALTTGTGAGNTIYF. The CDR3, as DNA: TGTGCCAGCGCACTTACAACCGGGACAGGGGCTGGAAACACCATATATTTT.

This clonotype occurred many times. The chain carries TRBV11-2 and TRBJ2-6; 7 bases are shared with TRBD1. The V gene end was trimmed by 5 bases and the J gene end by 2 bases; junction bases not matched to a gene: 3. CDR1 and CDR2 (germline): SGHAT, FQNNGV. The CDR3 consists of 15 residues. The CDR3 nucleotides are TGTGCCAGCAGCGTACAGGGGCCTGGGGCCAACGTCCTGACTTTC. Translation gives CASSVQGPGANVLTF.

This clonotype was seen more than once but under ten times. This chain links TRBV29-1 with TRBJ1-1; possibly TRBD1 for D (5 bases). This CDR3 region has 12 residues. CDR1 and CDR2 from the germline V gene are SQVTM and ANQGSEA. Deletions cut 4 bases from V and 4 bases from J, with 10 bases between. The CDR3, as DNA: TGCAGCGTTGCTGTGAGGGGCACTGAAGCTTTCTTT. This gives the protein CSVAVRGTEAFF.

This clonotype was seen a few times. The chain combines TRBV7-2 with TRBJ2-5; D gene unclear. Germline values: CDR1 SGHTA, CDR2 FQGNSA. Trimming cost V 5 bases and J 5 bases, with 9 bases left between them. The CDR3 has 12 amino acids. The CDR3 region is CASSNPPETQYF. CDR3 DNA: TGTGCCAGCAGCAACCCCCCCGAGACCCAGTACTTC.

DNA for the CDR3: TGCGCCAGCAGCCAAGACGGGGAACCCAATGAAAAACTGTTTTTT. This gives the protein CASSQDGEPNEKLFF. The chain carries TRBV4-3 and TRBJ1-4; D not certain. The germline gives CDR1 LGHNA, CDR2 YSLEER. The length of the CDR3 is 15 residues. Trimming cost V 0 bases and J 5 bases, with 10 bases left between them.

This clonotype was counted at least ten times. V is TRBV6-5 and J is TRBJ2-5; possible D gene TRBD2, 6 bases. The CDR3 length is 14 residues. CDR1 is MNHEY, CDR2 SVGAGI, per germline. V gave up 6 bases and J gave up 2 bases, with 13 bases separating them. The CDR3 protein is CASSALGGQETQYF. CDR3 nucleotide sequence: TGTGCCAGCAGCGCTCTGGGGGGTCAAGAGACCCAGTACTTC.

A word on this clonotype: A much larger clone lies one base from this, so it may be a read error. This CDR3 is CVSSPGSSPDIQYF. CDR3 bases: TGTGTCAGCTCACCAGGCAGCTCGCCGGACATTCAGTACTTC. The chain uses TRBV18 and TRBJ2-4, with unresolved D. CDR1 KGHSH and CDR2 LQKENI come from the germline V gene. This CDR3 is 14 amino acids long.

In DNA form, the CDR3 reads TGTGCCAGCAGTTACCGCAGGACAGAGCAGTACTTC. The encoded protein is CASSYRRTEQYF. The V and J genes are TRBV6-6 and TRBJ2-7, with D possibly matching TRBD1 (5 bases). V lost 2 bases to trimming and J lost 7 bases, with 9 bases between them. This CDR3 is 12 amino acids long. Germline V lookup: CDR1 MNHNY, CDR2 SVGAGI (reference sequence).

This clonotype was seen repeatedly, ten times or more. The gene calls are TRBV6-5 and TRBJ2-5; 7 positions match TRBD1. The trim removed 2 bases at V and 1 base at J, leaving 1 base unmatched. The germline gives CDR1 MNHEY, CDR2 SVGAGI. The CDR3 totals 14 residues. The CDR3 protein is CASSYRDSQETQYF. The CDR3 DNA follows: TGTGCCAGCAGTTACCGGGACAGCCAAGAGACCCAGTACTTC.

CDR3: CASSLRGLGTEAFF. CDR3 coding DNA: TGTGCCAGCAGCTTGAGGGGGCTCGGCACTGAAGCTTTCTTT. The chain combines TRBV5-4 with TRBJ1-1; 7 bases match TRBD1. Germline assignment: CDR1 SGHNT and CDR2 YYREEE (reference sequence). J lost 4 bases, V lost 1 base, and 4 bases had no gene match. The CDR3 spans 14 residues.

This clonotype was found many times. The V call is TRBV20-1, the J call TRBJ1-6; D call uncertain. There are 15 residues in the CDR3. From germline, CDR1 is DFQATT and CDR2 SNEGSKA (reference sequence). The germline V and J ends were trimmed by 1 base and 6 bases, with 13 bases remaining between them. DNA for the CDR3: TGCAGTGCTAGAGCCCGGAGCGTTCTTAATTCACCCCTCCACTTT. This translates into CSARARSVLNSPLHF.

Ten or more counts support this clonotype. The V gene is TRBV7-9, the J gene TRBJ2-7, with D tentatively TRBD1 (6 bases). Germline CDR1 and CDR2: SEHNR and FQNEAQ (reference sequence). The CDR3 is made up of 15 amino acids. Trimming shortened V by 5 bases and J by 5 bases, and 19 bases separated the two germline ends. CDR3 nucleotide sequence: TGTGCCAGCAGCCCTCCACAGGGATCGTCCAACGAGCAGTACTTC. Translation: CASSPPQGSSNEQYF.

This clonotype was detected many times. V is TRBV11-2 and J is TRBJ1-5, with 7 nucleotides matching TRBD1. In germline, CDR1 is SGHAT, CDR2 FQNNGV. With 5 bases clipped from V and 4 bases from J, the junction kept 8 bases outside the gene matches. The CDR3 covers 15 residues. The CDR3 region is CASSPGQERNQPQHF. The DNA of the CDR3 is TGTGCCAGCAGCCCCGGACAGGAAAGGAATCAGCCCCAGCATTTT.

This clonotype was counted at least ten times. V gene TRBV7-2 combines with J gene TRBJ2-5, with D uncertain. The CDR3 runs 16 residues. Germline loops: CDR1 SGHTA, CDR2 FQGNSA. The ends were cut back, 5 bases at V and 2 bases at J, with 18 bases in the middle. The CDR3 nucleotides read TGTGCCAGCAGCCGAGGCAGGCGGACCCTTCAAGAGACCCAGTACTTC. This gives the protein CASSRGRRTLQETQYF.

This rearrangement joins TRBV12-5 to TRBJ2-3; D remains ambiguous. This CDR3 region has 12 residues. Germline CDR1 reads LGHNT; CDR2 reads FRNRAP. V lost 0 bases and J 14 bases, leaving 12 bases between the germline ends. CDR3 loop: CASGLVPSPLYF. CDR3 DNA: TGTGCTAGTGGTTTGGTACCGTCACCATTGTATTTT. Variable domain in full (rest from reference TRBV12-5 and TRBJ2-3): DARVTQTPRHKVTEMGQEVTMRCQPILGHNTVFWYRQTMMQGLELLAYFRNRAPLDDSGMPKDRFSAEMPDATLATLKIQPSEPRDSAVYFCASGLVPSPLYFGPGTRLTVL.

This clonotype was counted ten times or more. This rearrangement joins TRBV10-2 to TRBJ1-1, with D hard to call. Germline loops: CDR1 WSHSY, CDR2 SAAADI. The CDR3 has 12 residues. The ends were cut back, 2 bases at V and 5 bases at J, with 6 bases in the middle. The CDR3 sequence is CASSERVTEAFF. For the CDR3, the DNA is TGCGCCAGCAGTGAGAGGGTAACTGAAGCTTTCTTT.

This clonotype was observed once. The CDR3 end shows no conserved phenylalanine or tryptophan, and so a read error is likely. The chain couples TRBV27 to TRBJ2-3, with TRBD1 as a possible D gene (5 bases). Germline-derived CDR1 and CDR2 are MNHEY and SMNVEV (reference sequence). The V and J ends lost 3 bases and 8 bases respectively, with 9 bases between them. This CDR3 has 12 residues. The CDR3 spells CASSFVRGTQYS. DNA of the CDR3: TGTGCCAGCAGTTTCGTTAGGGGTACGCAGTATTCT.

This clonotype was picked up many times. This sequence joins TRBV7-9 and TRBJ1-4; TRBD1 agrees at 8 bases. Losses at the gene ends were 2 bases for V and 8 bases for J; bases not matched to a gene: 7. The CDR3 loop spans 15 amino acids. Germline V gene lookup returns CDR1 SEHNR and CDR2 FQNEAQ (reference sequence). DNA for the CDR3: TGTGCCAGCAGCTTACCCGGACAGGGCTTCGAAAAACTGTTTTTT. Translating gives CASSLPGQGFEKLFF. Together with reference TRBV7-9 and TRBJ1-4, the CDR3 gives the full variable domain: DTGVSQNPRHKITKRGQNVTFRCDPISEHNRLYWYRQTLGQGPEFLTYFQNEAQLEKSRLLSDRFSAERPKGSFSTLEIQRTEQGDSAMYLCASSLPGQGFEKLFFGSGTQLSVL.